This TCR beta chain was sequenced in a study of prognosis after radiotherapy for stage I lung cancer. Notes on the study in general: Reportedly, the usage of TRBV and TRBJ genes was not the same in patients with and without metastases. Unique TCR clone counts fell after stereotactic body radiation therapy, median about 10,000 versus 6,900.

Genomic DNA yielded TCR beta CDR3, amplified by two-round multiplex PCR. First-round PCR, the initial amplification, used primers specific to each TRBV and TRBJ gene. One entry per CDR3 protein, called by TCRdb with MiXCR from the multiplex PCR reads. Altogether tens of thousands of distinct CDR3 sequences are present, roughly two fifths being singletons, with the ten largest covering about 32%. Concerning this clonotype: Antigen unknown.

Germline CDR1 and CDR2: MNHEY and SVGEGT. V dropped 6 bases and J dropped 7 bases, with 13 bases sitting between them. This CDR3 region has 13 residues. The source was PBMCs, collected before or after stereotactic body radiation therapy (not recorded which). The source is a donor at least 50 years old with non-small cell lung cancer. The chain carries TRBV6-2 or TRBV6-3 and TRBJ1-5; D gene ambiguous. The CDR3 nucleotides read TGTGCCAGCAGCGACCCTGGGGAGCAGCCCCAGCATTTT. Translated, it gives CASSDPGEQPQHF.